The next 32 T cell receptor beta chains were all read from a single sample in a study of CD8 T cells in ankylosing spondylitis. Study conclusions and caveats: It appeared that ankylosing spondylitis blood was characterized by a TCR beta motif of several highly homologous variants.

Antigen specificity for these receptors is unknown. TCRdb redid the calling of the 5' RACE reads with MiXCR, one entry per CDR3 protein. The sample shows around 450,000 distinct CDR3 sequences, roughly 25% of them seen only once. Sample: blood, either unsorted or a sorted T cell fraction (not recorded which). The source is a male donor with ankylosing spondylitis.

The table lists this clonotype with many counts. The gene calls are TRBV12-3 or TRBV12-4 and TRBJ1-5; D is undetermined. The CDR3 sequence is 12 residues long. The V end lost 3 bases, the J end lost 6 bases, and 6 bases lay between the germline ends. The CDR3 sequence is CASSFRGQPQHF. The CDR3 DNA reads as TGTGCCAGCAGTTTTCGGGGTCAGCCCCAGCATTTT.

This clonotype turned up a few times. The V call is TRBV7-2, the J call TRBJ2-1, with 8 positions matching TRBD2. Losses at the gene ends were 4 bases for V and 7 bases for J; bases not matched to a gene: 9. CDR1 and CDR2 (germline): SGHTA, FQGNSA. The CDR3 length is 15 residues. The CDR3 protein is CASSSREGRWNEQFF. CDR3 nucleotides: TGTGCCAGCAGCTCACGGGAGGGCCGGTGGAATGAGCAGTTCTTC.

This clonotype has more than one count but fewer than ten. The chain joins TRBV6-1 to TRBJ2-3, with 10 positions matching TRBD1. The germline V gene encodes CDR1 MNHNS and CDR2 SASEGT. This CDR3 comprises 15 residues. J gave up 2 bases and V 6 bases, and 5 bases lay outside the gene matches. CDR3 nucleotides: TGTGCCAGCAGGAGGGGACAGGGGTTCACAGATACGCAGTATTTT. Translated: CASRRGQGFTDTQYF.

CDR3 bases: TGTGCCAGTAGTACGGACAGGTACACTGAAGCTTTCTTT. It specifies CASSTDRYTEAFF. This chain connects TRBV19 to TRBJ1-1; TRBD1 agrees at 7 bases. V trimming: 4 bases; J trimming: 3 bases; junction bases outside the gene matches: 2. CDR3 size: 13 residues. Per germline, CDR1 LNHDA and CDR2 SQIVND (reference sequence).

This clonotype was found many times. The chain couples TRBV5-1 to TRBJ1-3, with a weak D call TRBD1 (6 bases). This CDR3 region has 16 residues. V was clipped by 0 bases and J by 0 bases, with 10 bases between them. Germline V lookup: CDR1 SGHRS, CDR2 YFSETQ. The CDR3 here is CASSLGQARSGNTIYF. The CDR3 DNA sequence: TGCGCCAGCAGCTTGGGACAGGCCCGCTCTGGAAACACCATATATTTT.

The CDR3 DNA reads TGCAGTGCTAGAGGTTGGGGACAGGGGACCTACAATGAGCAGTTCTTC. Encoded protein: CSARGWGQGTYNEQFF. The genes are TRBV20-1 and TRBJ2-1, with 10 positions matching TRBD1. Trimming removed 1 base from V and 2 bases from J; junction bases left unmatched: 5. The CDR3 extends over 16 amino acids. Germline CDR1 reads DFQATT; CDR2 reads SNEGSKA (reference sequence).

There are a few counts of this clonotype. The chain combines TRBV5-1 with TRBJ1-4, with unresolved D. The CDR3 sequence is 16 residues long. Per germline, CDR1 SGHRS and CDR2 YFSETQ. V dropped 0 bases and J dropped 3 bases, with 12 bases sitting between them. The CDR3 nucleotides read TGCGCCAGCAGCTTGGATTTCTATCGAGCTAATGAAAAACTGTTTTTT. Translating it yields CASSLDFYRANEKLFF.

This chain links TRBV7-9 with TRBJ2-7; maybe TRBD2 (7 bases). CDR1 SEHNR and CDR2 FQNEAQ come from the germline V gene (reference sequence). Trimming stripped 0 bases from V and 5 bases from J, with 14 bases between. There are 15 residues in the CDR3. The CDR3 DNA sequence: TGTGCCAGCAGCTTAGCCAAGGGGGGGGACCACGAGCAGTACTTC. Encoded protein: CASSLAKGGDHEQYF.

The chain has TRBV4-1 and TRBJ2-5; 9 positions match TRBD2. V shed 4 bases and J 6 bases; nucleotides not matched to a gene: 9. This CDR3 has 15 amino acids. Germline V gives CDR1 MGHRA, CDR2 YSYEKL. The DNA of the CDR3 is TGCGCCAGCAGCCTTAGGACTAGCGACGGGAAGACCCAGTACTTC. Its protein product is CASSLRTSDGKTQYF.

Only a few counts were recorded for this clonotype. This chain uses TRBV12-3 or TRBV12-4 with TRBJ2-1, with 9 bases that match TRBD2. The CDR3 is 18 amino acids. The trim removed 4 bases at V and 4 bases at J, leaving 14 bases unmatched. CDR3 sequence: CASSSVLAGPGYYNEQFF. CDR3 in DNA: TGTGCCAGCAGTTCGGTGCTAGCGGGACCGGGATATTACAATGAGCAGTTCTTC.

This clonotype was detected only a few times. The chain has TRBV27 and TRBJ2-1; 7 positions agree with TRBD2. The CDR3 is 15 residues long. V was clipped by 3 bases and J by 5 bases; unmatched bases: 7. The V gene's germline CDR1 is MNHEY and CDR2 SMNVEV (reference sequence). The chain's CDR3 is CASSFGREGHNEQFF. The CDR3 coding sequence is TGTGCCAGCAGTTTCGGCAGGGAGGGGCACAATGAGCAGTTCTTC.

V and J are TRBV18 and TRBJ1-1; tentative D call: TRBD1 (5 bases). The germline V gene has CDR1 KGHSH and CDR2 LQKENI. The germline V and J ends were trimmed by 2 bases and 4 bases, with 14 bases remaining between them. The CDR3 sequence is 15 residues long. In DNA, the CDR3 is TGTGCCAGCTCACCAGCGGCGGGGGAGGGCACTGAAGCTTTCTTT. Translated: CASSPAAGEGTEAFF.

This clonotype was detected only a few times. The V and J genes are TRBV5-1 and TRBJ1-2, with TRBD1 matching 8 bases. Germline loops: CDR1 SGHRS, CDR2 YFSETQ. V gave up 3 bases and J gave up 2 bases; unmatched junction bases: 3. The CDR3 is 14 residues long. The CDR3: CASSSGQVNYGYTF. The DNA for the CDR3 is TGCGCCAGCAGCTCGGGACAGGTGAACTATGGCTACACCTTC.

This clonotype was detected a few times. The chain joins TRBV14 to TRBJ2-1, with D possibly TRBD1 on 6 matching bases. The V gene lost 5 bases and the J gene lost 4 bases, with 9 bases spanning the gap. CDR1 is SGHDN, CDR2 FVKESK, per germline. CDR3 length equals 13 residues. Written as DNA, the CDR3 is TGTGCCAGCAGCATCGGACAGTACAATGAGCAGTTCTTC. The encoded protein is CASSIGQYNEQFF.

The chain has TRBV4-2 and TRBJ1-1; 8 bases line up with TRBD1. V trimming: 2 bases; J trimming: 0 bases; junction bases outside the gene matches: 8. This CDR3 spans 17 amino acids. The germline gives CDR1 LGHNA, CDR2 YNFKEQ. In nucleotides, the CDR3 is TGTGCCAGCAGCCAAAGGGCAGGGGGCCTCATGAACACTGAAGCTTTCTTT. This sequence encodes CASSQRAGGLMNTEAFF.

V gene TRBV7-8 combines with J gene TRBJ2-5; D might be TRBD2 (6 bases). Germline CDR1 is SGHVS and CDR2 is FQNEAQ. This CDR3 has 14 amino acids. V was clipped by 1 base and J by 6 bases, with 12 bases between them. CDR3 nucleotides: TGTGCCAGCAGCTTAGTCGGGGGAGAGCAGACCCAGTACTTC. This translates into CASSLVGGEQTQYF.

The genes are TRBV20-1 and TRBJ1-2, with a possible D match to TRBD1 (6 bases). V lost 4 bases and J lost 6, with 18 bases in between. The V gene's germline CDR1 is DFQATT and CDR2 SNEGSKA (reference sequence). This CDR3 spans 14 amino acids. DNA of the CDR3: TGCAGTGCTACCTTAACAGGGTCGTTTCATGGCTACACCTTC. Encoded protein: CSATLTGSFHGYTF.

The chain combines TRBV10-1 with TRBJ2-1; 8 nucleotides match TRBD1. There are 15 residues in the CDR3. Germline assignment: CDR1 WNHNN and CDR2 SYGVQD (reference sequence). V shed 3 bases and J 7 bases; nucleotides not matched to a gene: 8. Here the CDR3 DNA reads TGCGCCAGCAGTGACGTGTCAGGGGGCCGAAATGAGCAGTTCTTC. The encoded protein is CASSDVSGGRNEQFF.

The chain has TRBV11-2 and TRBJ2-3, with D tentatively TRBD1 (6 bases). The length of the CDR3 is 15 residues. V gave up 4 bases and J gave up 3 bases, with 14 bases separating them. CDR1 and CDR2 from the germline V gene are SGHAT and FQNNGV. The CDR3 bases are TGTGCCAGCAGCTCTCCCGGACAGTGGACAGATACGCAGTATTTT. Protein sequence: CASSSPGQWTDTQYF.

This clonotype was seen just once. The chain is built from TRBV7-2 and TRBJ1-1; D remains ambiguous. Germline CDR1 and CDR2: SGHTA and FQGNSA. The length of the CDR3 is 15 residues. Trimming removed 0 bases at V and 4 bases at J, with 12 bases between. The CDR3 is CASSLAIGSTTEAFF. CDR3 DNA sequence: TGTGCCAGCAGCTTAGCTATCGGGAGCACCACTGAAGCTTTCTTT.

The sample holds a few counts of this clonotype. V and J are TRBV29-1 and TRBJ2-7; D may be TRBD1 (5 bases). The V gene's germline CDR1 is SQVTM and CDR2 ANQGSEA. CDR3 length equals 10 residues. CDR3 sequence reads: CRGQPYEQYV. The CDR3 nucleotides read TGCAGAGGACAACCCTACGAGCAGTACGTC.

For the CDR3, the DNA is TGTGCTAGTGGTGCCCGTCGGAGCCGCGCGGGGGAGACCCAGTACTTC. It encodes CASGARRSRAGETQYF. The chain combines TRBV12-5 with TRBJ2-5, with D perhaps matching TRBD2 (6 bases). This CDR3 spans 16 amino acids. Trimming shortened V by 5 bases and J by 5 bases, and 21 bases separated the two germline ends. The germline V gene encodes CDR1 LGHNT and CDR2 FRNRAP.

The chain uses TRBV9 and TRBJ2-3; D may be TRBD1 or TRBD2 (5 bases each). CDR1 is SGDLS, CDR2 YYNGEE, per germline. V lost 7 bases and J 11 bases, leaving 20 bases between the germline ends. There are 13 residues in the CDR3. CDR3 nucleotide sequence: TGTGCCAGCTCCGGGGATACGCAGGGTTGGCAGTATTTT. Translated: CASSGDTQGWQYF.

The chain recombines TRBV20-1 with TRBJ2-5, with TRBD2 matching over 14 bases. CDR3 length: 16 residues. The trim removed 3 bases at V and 5 bases at J, leaving 8 bases unmatched. Germline lookup yields CDR1 DFQATT and CDR2 SNEGSKA (reference sequence). CDR3 loop: CSARMTSGRAGETQYF. CDR3 DNA: TGCAGTGCTAGGATGACTAGCGGGAGGGCCGGGGAGACCCAGTACTTC.

This clonotype has at least ten counts. The rearrangement links TRBV20-1 to TRBJ2-1; D is undetermined. This CDR3 has 13 residues. V was shortened by 2 bases and J by 8 bases, with 13 bases between the two germline ends. From germline, CDR1 is DFQATT and CDR2 SNEGSKA (reference sequence). CDR3 sequence reads: CSARSTGGDEQFF. The CDR3 region has the DNA TGCAGTGCTAGAAGTACCGGTGGGGATGAGCAGTTCTTC.

This clonotype was detected only a few times. This chain links TRBV5-1 with TRBJ2-3; 8 bases agree with TRBD2. V dropped 4 bases and J dropped 1; count of bases not matched to a gene: 8. Germline loops: CDR1 SGHRS, CDR2 YFSETQ. This CDR3 is 16 amino acids long. CDR3 sequence (DNA): TGCGCCAGCAGCCCGGAAGCGGGAGTCGGCACAGATACGCAGTATTTT. Translating it yields CASSPEAGVGTDTQYF.

This clonotype was detected only a few times. The chain uses TRBV20-1 and TRBJ1-1; maybe TRBD1 (5 bases). V was trimmed by 4 bases and J by 4 bases, leaving 16 bases between them. The CDR3 contains 14 residues. CDR1 is DFQATT and CDR2 is SNEGSKA in the germline V gene (reference sequence). CDR3 nucleotides: TGCAGTGCTAAGGACCCGGGACGGAGCACTGAAGCTTTCTTT. Translation: CSAKDPGRSTEAFF.

This clonotype was observed a handful of times. This chain connects TRBV10-3 to TRBJ2-5; D is ambiguous. Germline lookup yields CDR1 ENHRY and CDR2 SYGVKD. The CDR3 runs 12 residues. V gave up 3 bases and J gave up 5 bases, with 7 bases separating them. CDR3 amino acids: CAISEIRETQYF. CDR3 bases: TGTGCCATCAGTGAAATCAGGGAGACCCAGTACTTC.

The V gene is TRBV5-1, the J gene TRBJ2-2, with 9 bases aligning to TRBD2. The CDR3 totals 15 residues. From germline, CDR1 is SGHRS and CDR2 YFSETQ. V shed 6 bases, J shed 5 bases, and the junction held 8 bases outside the gene matches. DNA of the CDR3: TGCGCCAGCAAGGCGGGAGGGATAACAACCGGGGAGCTGTTTTTT. Translation gives CASKAGGITTGELFF.

This clonotype was observed a few times. This chain connects TRBV6-1 to TRBJ2-7; D uncertain. Looked up from germline, CDR1 is MNHNS and CDR2 is SASEGT. CDR3 length: 11 amino acids. The V end lost 1 base, the J end lost 6 bases, and 4 bases lay between the germline ends. The CDR3 spells CASSEGVEQYV. CDR3 in DNA: TGTGCCAGCAGTGAAGGGGTCGAGCAGTACGTC.

The chain employs TRBV7-2 and TRBJ2-3; possibly TRBD2 for D (6 bases). The CDR3 sequence is 15 residues long. Trimming stripped 2 bases from V and 1 base from J, with 10 bases between. Per germline, CDR1 SGHTA and CDR2 FQGNSA. CDR3 sequence: CASSLTASGTDTQYF. Written as DNA, the CDR3 is TGTGCCAGCAGCTTAACTGCTAGCGGCACAGATACGCAGTATTTT.

The rearrangement uses TRBV3-1 and TRBJ1-5; D remains ambiguous. Per germline, CDR1 LGHDT and CDR2 YNNKEL (reference sequence). The CDR3 loop spans 14 amino acids. V was cut by 2 bases and J by 1 base, with 6 bases left in between. The CDR3 loop is CASSQQLSNQPQHF. The CDR3 nucleotides read TGTGCCAGCAGCCAACAGCTGAGCAATCAGCCCCAGCATTTT.